This TCR beta chain was recovered during a study of early T cells in non-severe SARS-CoV-2 infection. The overall study: Whole-blood bulk RNA, unsorted, was sequenced, and chains were unpaired.

This clonotype is judged medium-sized. Antigen unknown. Study results and limitations: Lookups in VDJdb leaned toward anti-spike CD8 responses and missed private and CD4 specificities.

TCRdb passed the 5' RACE reads through MiXCR, listing each CDR3 protein once. The repertoire includes 25,000 or so distinct CDR3 sequences, over 2.5% of them detected once, and roughly 0.7% sits in the top ten. V dropped 3 bases and J dropped 7; count of bases not matched to a gene: 7. Germline values: CDR1 DFQATT, CDR2 SNEGSKA (reference sequence). This CDR3 spans 15 amino acids. The sequence derives from an adult who was a healthcare worker with PCR-confirmed SARS-CoV-2 infection or an uninfected control (not recorded which). The sample consisted of whole blood. V usage is TRBV20-1 and J usage is TRBJ1-6; 9 nucleotides match TRBD1. The CDR3 DNA follows: TGCAGTGCTAGGGGACAGGGCATGCGAAATTCACCCCTCCACTTT. It codes for CSARGQGMRNSPLHF.